The text below deals with one T cell receptor beta chain. Its specificity is unknown. This CDR3 region has 22 residues. After removal of 0 bases from V and 5 bases from J, the junction contained 21 bases not matched to a gene. CDR1 and CDR2 from the germline V gene are SGHRS and YFSETQ. Both 60 Vbeta primers and 13 Jbeta primers went into the PCR. This table comes from immunoSEQ multiplex PCR, and its TCRdb copy is limited to in-frame clones, with some not included. The table lists 170,000 or so clones, 77% of them singletons, with about 1.4% in the top ten. This entry is derived from a study of cytomegalovirus exposure and HLA in healthy donors. Notes on the study in general: Many donors shared some public TCRs, even though most TCR sequences were rare. Altogether, 150 to 200 TCR beta chains were recorded as cytomegalovirus-associated. On later analysis, the bulk of CMV-associated TCR beta chains appeared to be HLA-restricted.

The sequence derives from a woman aged 25 to 39 in good health and CMV-seropositive. The material sequenced was PBMCs. The V call is TRBV5-1, the J call TRBJ2-5, with TRBD2 matching over 14 bases. The DNA for the CDR3 is TGCGCCAGCAGCTTGGGGGGATTCCAGGGACTAGCGGGAGACATTCGTAAGGAGACCCAGTACTTC. This sequence encodes CASSLGGFQGLAGDIRKETQYF.